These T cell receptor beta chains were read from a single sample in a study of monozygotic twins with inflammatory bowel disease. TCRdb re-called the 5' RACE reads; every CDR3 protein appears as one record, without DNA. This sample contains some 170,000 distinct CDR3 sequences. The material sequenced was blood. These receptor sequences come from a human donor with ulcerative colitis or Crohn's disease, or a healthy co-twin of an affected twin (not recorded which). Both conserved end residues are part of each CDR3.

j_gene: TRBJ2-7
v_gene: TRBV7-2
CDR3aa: CASSLGVGLADSYEQYF

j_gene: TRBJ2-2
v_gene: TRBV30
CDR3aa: CAWSGVSPRTGELFF

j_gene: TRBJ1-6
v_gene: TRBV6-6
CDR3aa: CASSYVNSPLHF

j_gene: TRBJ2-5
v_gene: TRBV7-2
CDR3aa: CASSLERGRQETQYF

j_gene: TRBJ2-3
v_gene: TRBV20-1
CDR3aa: CSAREAGSSDTQYF

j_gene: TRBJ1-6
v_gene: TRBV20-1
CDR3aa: CSAYRGPRSSYNSPLHF

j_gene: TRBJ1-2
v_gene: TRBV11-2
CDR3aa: CASSLEPGFGGYTF

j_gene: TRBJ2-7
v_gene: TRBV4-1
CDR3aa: CASSRELAGASYEQYF

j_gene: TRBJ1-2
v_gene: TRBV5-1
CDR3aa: CASSLAYGTNYGYTF

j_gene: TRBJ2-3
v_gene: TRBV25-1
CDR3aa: CAKTSGGPGGGTDTQYF

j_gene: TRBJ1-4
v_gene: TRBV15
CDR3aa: CATSRDGAFNEKLFF

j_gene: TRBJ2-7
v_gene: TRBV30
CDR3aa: CAWSEGAQYEQYF

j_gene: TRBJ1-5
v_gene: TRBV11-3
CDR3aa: CASSRRDRGPASNQPQHF

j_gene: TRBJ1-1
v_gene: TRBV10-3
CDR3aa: CAITRQENMNTEAFF

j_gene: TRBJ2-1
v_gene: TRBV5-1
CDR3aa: CASSRQLGNEQFF

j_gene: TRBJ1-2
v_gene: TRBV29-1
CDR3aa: CSVSPRGQDRVYGYTF